This T cell receptor beta chain was sequenced during a study of cytomegalovirus exposure and HLA in healthy donors. Whole-study results and caveats: Owing to their indistinguishability, certain V segments, notably TRBV6-2 and TRBV6-3, were excluded.

There are a few counts of this clone. Antigen specificity is unknown. Vbeta (60) and Jbeta (13) primers were used in the PCR. Generated by immunoSEQ multiplex PCR, the TCRdb table keeps only in-frame clones and is missing some. Of 110,000 to 150,000 clones in the sample, roughly 10% were seen once. Germline CDR1 and CDR2: LNHDA and SQIVND (reference sequence). CDR3 length: 14 residues. V lost 3 bases, J lost 4 bases, and 12 bases lay in between. The sequence was collected from a man aged 45-60 years in good health and CMV-seronegative. This sequence joins TRBV19 and TRBJ1-1; possibly TRBD1 for D (6 bases). Sequencing input: PBMCs. In DNA, the CDR3 is TGTGCCAGTAGTATGGGGGCGCAGGGCACTGAAGCTTTCTTT. The encoded protein is CASSMGAQGTEAFF.